The T cell receptor (beta chain) described here comes from a study of blood T cells in healthy people across ages. A sample-barcoded 5' primer and a J-beta primer mix were used in a second PCR of about 6 to 11 cycles. TCRdb called the 5' RACE reads again in MiXCR, with one record for every CDR3 protein. The sample contains about 1,000,000 distinct CDR3 sequences, more than 40% of which appear only once. V was clipped by 10 bases and J by 4 bases; unmatched bases: 9. Looked up from germline, CDR1 is ENHRY and CDR2 is SYGVKD. CDR3 length equals 14 residues. The gene calls are TRBV10-3 and TRBJ2-3, with 9 bases identical to TRBD2. This TCR was recovered from a woman in her sixties or seventies in good health. The sequenced material came from blood. This CDR3 is CATSAGGSADTQYF. In DNA, the CDR3 is TGTGCCACCTCAGCGGGAGGTTCAGCAGATACGCAGTATTTT.